This is a list of T cell receptor beta chains from one sample in a study of cytomegalovirus exposure and HLA in healthy donors. Method: immunoSEQ multiplex PCR; TCRdb's copy keeps in-frame clones and lacks some. The repertoire includes 100,000 to 150,000 clones, 77% of them detected once, and 13% sits in the top ten. Sequencing was carried out using PBMCs. These receptors all stem from a middle-aged woman in good health and CMV-seropositive. Both conserved end residues are part of each CDR3. A D gene is named only where the DNA matches it firmly. Size tells how often a clone was seen (once, few, many) or the class of an expanded clone, and some rows leave it out.

>11|TRBV18|TRBJ2-3|NA|NA
CASSSADTQYF
TGTGCCAGCTCAAGCGCAGATACGCAGTATTTT
>20|TRBV5-1|TRBJ2-1|NA|NA
CASSPGQGTVSGSSYNEQFF
TGCGCCAGCAGCCCGGGACAGGGGACCGTTAGCGGGAGCTCCTACAATGAGCAGTTCTTC
>15|TRBV6-1|TRBJ2-3|NA|NA
CASSTNRELTDTQYF
TGTGCCAGCAGTACTAACAGGGAATTGACAGATACGCAGTATTTT
>14|TRBV7-2|TRBJ1-1|NA|NA
CASSLGGAGTEAFF
TGTGCCAGCAGCTTAGGCGGGGCAGGCACTGAAGCTTTCTTT
>15|TRBV5-1|TRBJ2-1|TRBD2|NA
CASSLTSGTGDEQFF
TGCGCCAGCAGCTTGACTAGCGGGACAGGTGATGAGCAGTTCTTC
>13|TRBV10-3|TRBJ2-1|NA|NA
CAITTGTSNEQFF
TGTGCCATCACTACCGGGACAAGCAATGAGCAGTTCTTC
>15|TRBV19|TRBJ2-3|TRBD2|NA
CASSTSGARTDTQYF
TGTGCCAGTAGTACTAGCGGGGCACGCACAGATACGCAGTATTTT
>17|TRBV19|TRBJ1-1|NA|once
CASSTGAGTRIDTEAFF
TGTGCCAGTAGTACCGGGGCGGGGACTCGTATCGACACTGAAGCTTTCTTT
>15|TRBV5-4|TRBJ1-1|NA|NA
CASSPSRDLNTEAFF
TGTGCCAGCAGCCCCTCTCGGGATTTGAACACTGAAGCTTTCTTT
>13|TRBV28|TRBJ2-7|NA|NA
CASTSLEGYEQYF
TGTGCCAGCACTTCCCTCGAGGGCTACGAGCAGTACTTC
>13|TRBV19|TRBJ1-1|NA|NA
CASSPRGNTEAFF
TGTGCCAGTAGTCCCCGGGGGAACACTGAAGCTTTCTTT
>14|TRBV6-5|TRBJ2-1|NA|few
CASKPSPSYNEQFF
TGTGCCAGCAAGCCATCCCCCTCCTACAATGAGCAGTTCTTC
>10|TRBV29-1|TRBJ2-1|NA|few
CSALYNEQFF
TGCAGCGCTTTATACAATGAGCAGTTCTTC
>19|TRBV7-8|TRBJ2-4|TRBD2|NA
CASSPIGTSGMGGKNIQYF
TGTGCCAGCAGCCCAATTGGGACTAGCGGGATGGGGGGCAAAAACATTCAGTACTTC
>15|TRBV19|TRBJ2-7|NA|NA
CASSPRGIQTYEQYF
TGTGCCAGTAGTCCCCGGGGGATCCAGACCTACGAGCAGTACTTC
>17|TRBV5-5|TRBJ2-3|TRBD1|NA
CASSSSGTGGSTDTQYF
TGTGCCAGCAGCTCATCCGGGACAGGGGGTAGCACAGATACGCAGTATTTT
>20|TRBV19|TRBJ2-2|TRBD2|few
CASSIMDMVRREGDTGELFF
TGTGCCAGTAGTATAATGGATATGGTGCGGCGGGAGGGAGATACCGGGGAGCTGTTTTTT
>14|TRBV5-5|TRBJ2-3|NA|once
CASSLGRELDTQYF
TGTGCCAGCAGCTTGGGCCGGGAGCTGGATACGCAGTATTTT
>17|TRBV5-1|TRBJ2-7|TRBD2|NA
CASSSRLRAGDPYEQYF
TGCGCCAGCAGCTCCCGGTTAAGAGCGGGAGATCCCTACGAGCAGTACTTC
>15|TRBV28|TRBJ1-3|NA|NA
CASSLIAGWGNTIYF
TGTGCCAGCAGTTTAATCGCAGGGTGGGGAAACACCATATATTTT
>16|TRBV4-2|TRBJ2-6|TRBD1|NA
CASSQVQGPGANVLTF
TGTGCCAGCAGCCAAGTACAGGGGCCTGGGGCCAACGTCCTGACTTTC
>14|TRBV11-2|TRBJ2-7|NA|NA
CASSLSRDSYEQYF
TGTGCCAGCAGCCTATCTCGGGACTCCTACGAGCAGTACTTC
>11|TRBV2|TRBJ1-1|TRBD1|NA
CASRNRGRAFF
TGTGCCAGCAGGAACAGGGGGCGGGCTTTCTTT
>16|TRBV6-1|TRBJ2-3|NA|NA
CASSEGPRLSTDTQYF
TGTGCCAGCAGTGAAGGCCCCCGTCTAAGCACAGATACGCAGTATTTT
>15|TRBV7-9|TRBJ2-1|TRBD1|NA
CASSLGTARNNEQFF
TGTGCCAGCAGCCTCGGGACAGCGCGCAACAATGAGCAGTTCTTC
>15|TRBV7-2|TRBJ2-7|NA|NA
CASSLGGLVSYEQYF
TGTGCCAGCAGCTTAGGGGGGCTGGTCTCCTACGAGCAGTACTTC
>15|TRBV5-6|TRBJ1-5|TRBD1|NA
CASTFGGTANQPQHF
TGTGCCAGCACCTTCGGCGGGACAGCAAATCAGCCCCAGCATTTT
>15|TRBV5-4|TRBJ2-1|TRBD2|NA
CASSTSGRGGDEQFF
TGTGCCAGCAGCACTAGCGGGAGAGGTGGCGATGAGCAGTTCTTC
>16|TRBV28|TRBJ2-5|TRBD2|NA
CASSLFNSREGETQYF
TGTGCCAGCAGTTTATTTAATTCGCGGGAGGGGGAGACCCAGTACTTC
>12|TRBV10-3|TRBJ1-3|NA|NA
CAILSPGNTIYF
TGTGCCATCCTTTCCCCGGGAAACACCATATATTTT
>11|TRBV20-1|TRBJ1-2|TRBD1|NA
CSATHRGGYTF
TGCAGTGCTACTCACAGGGGTGGCTACACCTTC
>16|TRBV5-8|TRBJ2-4|TRBD2|few
CASSLGSGRGGNIQYF
TGTGCCAGCAGCTTAGGTAGCGGGAGAGGTGGAAACATTCAGTACTTC
>15|TRBV28|TRBJ2-7|NA|NA
CASSLFTGRAHEQYF
TGTGCCAGCAGTTTATTTACAGGGAGAGCCCACGAGCAGTACTTC
>13|TRBV10-3|TRBJ1-1|NA|NA
CAISRGQGTEAFF
TGTGCCATCAGTCGAGGGCAGGGGACTGAAGCTTTCTTT
>12|TRBV6-1|TRBJ1-6|NA|NA
CASSEARDPLHF
TGTGCCAGCAGTGAAGCGCGGGATCCCCTCCACTTT
>11|TRBV7-9|TRBJ2-5|NA|NA
CASSLQETQYF
TGTGCCAGCAGCCTCCAAGAGACCCAGTACTTC
>17|TRBV5-1|TRBJ2-3|TRBD2|NA
CASSLPTPRELTDTQYF
TGCGCCAGCAGCTTGCCCACTCCGCGGGAGCTCACAGATACGCAGTATTTT
>15|TRBV6-1|TRBJ1-5|TRBD1|NA
CASSEPDRLAEPQHF
TGTGCCAGCAGTGAACCGGACAGGCTGGCAGAGCCCCAGCATTTT
>14|TRBV7-2|TRBJ1-1|NA|NA
CASSSGRETAEAFF
TGTGCCAGCAGCTCAGGGAGGGAAACCGCTGAAGCTTTCTTT
>17|TRBV28|TRBJ2-5|NA|NA
CASSEVTGTTTKRPQYF
TGTGCCAGCAGCGAAGTCACCGGGACAACGACCAAGAGACCCCAGTACTTC
>15|TRBV7-9|TRBJ2-7|TRBD1|NA
CASSPRTGFTYEQYF
TGTGCCAGCAGTCCCAGGACAGGGTTCACCTACGAGCAGTACTTC
>15|TRBV6-6|TRBJ2-7|TRBD2|NA
CASSRTSVNSYEQYF
TGTGCCAGCAGCAGGACTAGCGTGAACTCCTACGAGCAGTACTTC
>13|TRBV5-6|TRBJ2-1|TRBD2|medium-sized
CASSEGLNNEQFF
TGTGCCAGCAGCGAGGGACTAAACAATGAGCAGTTCTTC
>17|TRBV7-8|TRBJ2-7|TRBD2|NA
CASSPPEAGGGIYEQYF
TGTGCCAGCAGCCCCCCCGAAGCGGGAGGTGGTATCTACGAGCAGTACTTC